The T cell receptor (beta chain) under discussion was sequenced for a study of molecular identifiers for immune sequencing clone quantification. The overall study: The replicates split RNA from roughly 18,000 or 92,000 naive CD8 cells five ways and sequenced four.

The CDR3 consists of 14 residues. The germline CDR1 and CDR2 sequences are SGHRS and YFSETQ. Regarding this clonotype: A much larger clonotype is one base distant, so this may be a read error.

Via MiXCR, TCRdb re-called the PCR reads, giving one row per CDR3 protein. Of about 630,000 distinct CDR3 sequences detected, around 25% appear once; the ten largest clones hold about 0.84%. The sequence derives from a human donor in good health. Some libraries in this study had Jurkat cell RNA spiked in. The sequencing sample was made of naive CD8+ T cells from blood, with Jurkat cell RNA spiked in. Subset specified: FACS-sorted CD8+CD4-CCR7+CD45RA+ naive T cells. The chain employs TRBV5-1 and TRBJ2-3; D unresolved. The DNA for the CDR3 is TGCGACAGCAGCTGGGCCCCCCGCACAGATACGCAGTATTTT. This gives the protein CDSSWAPRTDTQYF. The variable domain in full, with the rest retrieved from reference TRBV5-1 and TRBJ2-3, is KAGVTQTPRYLIKTRGQQVTLSCSPISGHRSVSWYQQTPGQGLQFLFEYFSETQRNKGNFPGRFSGRQFSNSRSEMNVSTLELGDSALYLCDSSWAPRTDTQYFGPGTRLTVL.